This entry lists 32 T cell receptor beta chains sequenced from one sample in a study of cytotoxic CD8 clonotypes in ibrutinib-treated CLL. Sequencing was performed with immunoSEQ multiplex PCR; in TCRdb, only in-frame clones are kept and a portion is missing. The sample records around 150,000 clones, over 75% being singletons. This specimen consisted of PBMCs, obtained after 36 months of ibrutinib treatment. All receptors come from a human donor with chronic lymphocytic leukemia.

The chain couples TRBV12-5 to TRBJ1-5; TRBD1 matches 7 bases. CDR1 and CDR2 from the germline V gene are LGHNT and FRNRAP. This CDR3 is built from 13 residues. J lost 3 bases, V lost 9 bases, and 5 bases had no gene match. The DNA for the CDR3 is TGTGCTAGCGGACAGGTTTCCAATCAGCCCCAGCATTTT. The encoded protein is CASGQVSNQPQHF.

To note about this clone: Its ends do not fully match the called genes, so a read error is possible. This chain links TRBV5-1 with TRBJ2-7; 10 nucleotides agree with TRBD1. Germline CDR1 SGHRS, CDR2 YFSETQ. The CDR3 covers 15 residues. The CDR3 region is CASSFSADRGREQYF. CDR3 DNA: TGTGCCAGCAGCTTTAGTGCTGACAGGGGGCGTGAGCAGTACTTC.

The chain carries TRBV23-1 and TRBJ2-2; D is uncertain. TRBV23-1 is an ORF, and what it does is uncertain. The V end was cut by 10 bases, the J end by 0 bases, with 12 bases between. The length of the CDR3 is 14 residues. The CDR3 is CAMLQHTNTGELFF. CDR3 sequence (DNA): TGCGCCATGTTGCAACACACGAACACCGGGGAGCTGTTTTTT.

In its sample, this clone was seen once. The genes are TRBV10-3 and TRBJ1-6; D is undetermined. Germline assignment: CDR1 ENHRY and CDR2 SYGVKD. Trimming stripped 3 bases from V and 8 bases from J, with 11 bases between. This CDR3 has 14 amino acids. The CDR3: CAISEYIPDSPLHF. The CDR3 DNA is TGTGCCATCAGTGAATACATACCGGATTCACCCCTCCACTTT.

The J gene is TRBJ2-7, the V gene TRBV19; a possible D gene is TRBD2 (5 bases). Between the trimmed V and J ends, which lost 1 base and 6 bases, there was a span of 7 bases. The CDR3 totals 12 residues. Germline values: CDR1 LNHDA, CDR2 SQIVND (reference sequence). This CDR3 is CASSIGGREQYF. CDR3 bases: TGTGCCAGTAGTATAGGCGGGCGCGAGCAGTACTTC.

This clone has just one count. The chain employs TRBV2 and TRBJ1-2, with D maybe TRBD1 (5 bases). Trimming took 7 bases from V and 1 from J, leaving 16 bases between them. Germline assignment: CDR1 SNHLY and CDR2 FYNNEI. There are 15 residues in the CDR3. Written as DNA, the CDR3 is TGTGCCAGCACCTGGTCCGGGACGGGTAACTATGGCTACACCTTC. Protein product: CASTWSGTGNYGYTF.

The chain employs TRBV27 and TRBJ1-3, with a possible D match to TRBD1 (5 bases). With 8 bases removed from V and 3 bases from J, the gap between germline ends came to 17 bases. Germline V lookup: CDR1 MNHEY, CDR2 SMNVEV (reference sequence). The CDR3 is 15 residues long. The CDR3 DNA is TGTGCCAGCGCGAGACGTTCAGGGATTGGAAACACCATATATTTT. Its translation is CASARRSGIGNTIYF.

The J gene is TRBJ2-1, the V gene TRBV6-5; D gene ambiguous. The V end was cut by 4 bases, the J end by 6 bases, with 16 bases between. CDR1 is MNHEY, CDR2 SVGAGI, per germline. The CDR3 sequence is 15 residues long. CDR3 amino acids: CASSSHGLAVNEQFF. In nucleotides, the CDR3 is TGTGCCAGCAGTTCCCATGGCCTGGCGGTCAATGAGCAGTTCTTC.

The rearrangement uses TRBV7-2 and TRBJ1-2; no firm D call. CDR3 length: 14 amino acids. Per the germline V gene, CDR1 is SGHTA and CDR2 is FQGNSA. The V end was cut by 2 bases, the J end by 4 bases, with 11 bases between. The CDR3 DNA is TGTGCCAGCAGCTTATTTGTTTACCTCTATGGCTACACCTTC. Protein product: CASSLFVYLYGYTF.

This chain joins TRBV7-8 and TRBJ1-5; 7 positions match TRBD1. V lost 5 bases to trimming and J lost 3 bases; unmatched junction nucleotides: 7. Per germline, CDR1 SGHVS and CDR2 FQNEAQ. There are 15 residues in the CDR3. For the CDR3, the DNA is TGTGCCAGCAGCAGTCACGGGACAGTCAATCAGCCCCAGCATTTT. This translates into CASSSHGTVNQPQHF.

V and J are TRBV6-6 and TRBJ1-5; D is uncertain. The ends were cut back, 6 bases at V and 3 bases at J, with 6 bases in the middle. The CDR3 has 12 residues. Germline assignment: CDR1 MNHNY and CDR2 SVGAGI (reference sequence). The CDR3 sequence: CASSQDNQPQHF. Written as DNA, the CDR3 is TGTGCCAGCAGCCAAGACAATCAGCCCCAGCATTTT.

This clone showed up just a few times. This chain uses TRBV5-6 with TRBJ2-7; a weak D match, TRBD2 (5 bases). V was cut by 0 bases and J by 6 bases, with 16 bases left in between. The V gene's germline CDR1 is SGHDT and CDR2 YYEEEE. This CDR3 region has 15 residues. The CDR3: CASSLGDFLGSEQYF. CDR3 nucleotides: TGTGCCAGCAGCTTGGGAGACTTCCTTGGGAGCGAGCAGTACTTC.

This rearrangement joins TRBV5-4 to TRBJ2-6; D perhaps matches TRBD1 (6 bases). V lost 4 bases to trimming and J lost 4 bases, with 12 bases between them. Germline V gene lookup returns CDR1 SGHNT and CDR2 YYREEE (reference sequence). The CDR3 has 15 residues. This CDR3 is CASSRTGSGANVLTF. The DNA of the CDR3 is TGTGCCAGCAGCCGAACAGGGTCCGGGGCCAACGTCCTGACTTTC.

V gene TRBV20-1 combines with J gene TRBJ1-1; TRBD1 is a possible D gene (6 bases). Trimming removed 3 bases at V and 9 bases at J, with 11 bases between. Germline CDR1 DFQATT, CDR2 SNEGSKA (reference sequence). This CDR3 is built from 11 residues. CDR3 DNA sequence: TGCAGTGCTAGTTGGGGGGGCCAAGCTTTCTTT. This encodes CSASWGGQAFF.

The chain is built from TRBV18 and TRBJ2-3, with 7 bases aligning to TRBD2. Losses at the gene ends were 1 base for V and 2 bases for J; bases not matched to a gene: 15. The germline V gene encodes CDR1 KGHSH and CDR2 LQKENI. The CDR3 has 19 residues. CDR3 DNA: TGTGCCAGCTCACCACGCGGGAGAGGGAGTAGCGGAACCACAGATACGCAGTATTTT. The encoded protein is CASSPRGRGSSGTTDTQYF.

J is TRBJ1-2 and V is TRBV15; a possible D gene is TRBD1 (6 bases). The V gene lost 2 bases and the J gene lost 8 bases, with 12 bases spanning the gap. The CDR3 contains 13 residues. Germline CDR1 LNHNV, CDR2 YYDKDF (reference sequence). The CDR3 here is CATSRSGVEGYTF. In DNA form, the CDR3 reads TGTGCCACCAGCAGATCAGGGGTGGAAGGCTACACCTTC.

This clone was picked up a small number of times. The chain recombines TRBV19 with TRBJ1-2; 9 positions agree with TRBD1. Losses at the gene ends were 1 base for V and 8 bases for J; bases not matched to a gene: 8. This CDR3 region has 15 residues. In germline, CDR1 is LNHDA, CDR2 SQIVND (reference sequence). CDR3 amino acids: CASSIGDRAFGGYTF. In nucleotides, the CDR3 is TGTGCCAGTAGTATAGGGGACAGGGCCTTTGGAGGCTACACCTTC. Together with reference TRBV19 and TRBJ1-2, the CDR3 gives the full variable domain: DGGITQSPKYLFRKEGQNVTLSCEQNLNHDAMYWYRQDPGQGLRLIYYSQIVNDFQKGDIAEGYSVSREKKESFPLTVTSAQKNPTAFYLCASSIGDRAFGGYTFGSGTRLTVV.

CDR3 DNA sequence: TGCGCCAGCAGCCGGGGACCCAACTACGAGCAGTACTTC. Its protein product is CASSRGPNYEQYF. This chain joins TRBV4-1 and TRBJ2-7; D assignment may be TRBD1 or TRBD2 (5 bases each). CDR1 is MGHRA and CDR2 is YSYEKL in the germline V gene. V lost 4 bases and J 3 bases, leaving 10 bases between the germline ends. The CDR3 spans 13 residues.

With regard to this clone: At one of its ends the junction is not consistent with the germline gene, which may arise from a read error. The CDR3 nucleotides read TGTGCCACCAGTATTAATAGCGGGAACTACGAGCAGTACTTC. Its protein product is CATSINSGNYEQYF. This chain links TRBV6-5 with TRBJ2-7, with 8 bases matching TRBD2. The CDR3 is 14 amino acids. Germline lookup yields CDR1 MNHEY and CDR2 SVGAGI.

The chain couples TRBV7-3 to TRBJ2-7; TRBD2 matches at 9 bases. The CDR3 is made up of 14 amino acids. The junction had 3 bases not matched to a gene; V was cut back by 5 bases and J by 1 base. Germline CDR1 is SGHTA and CDR2 is FQGTGA. CDR3 residues: CASSLSGSSYEQYF. The CDR3 bases are TGTGCCAGCAGCCTTAGCGGGAGTTCCTACGAGCAGTACTTC.

This chain joins TRBV10-2 and TRBJ1-1, with D tentatively TRBD1 (5 bases). Germline values: CDR1 WSHSY, CDR2 SAAADI. Deletions cut 6 bases from V and 0 bases from J, with 11 bases between. This CDR3 is 14 amino acids long. CDR3 sequence reads: CASSTTAMNTEAFF. In DNA, the CDR3 is TGCGCCAGCAGCACGACAGCGATGAACACTGAAGCTTTCTTT.

This chain uses TRBV5-1 with TRBJ1-1, with D possibly matching TRBD1 (5 bases). The CDR3 is 15 amino acids. The germline V gene has CDR1 SGHRS and CDR2 YFSETQ. Trimming left V 0 bases short and J 2 bases short, with 11 bases between. CDR3 loop: CASSLGGTDNTEAFF. As DNA, the CDR3 is TGCGCCAGCAGCTTGGGTGGGACGGACAACACTGAAGCTTTCTTT.

The V call is TRBV7-9, the J call TRBJ2-1; TRBD2 agrees at 15 bases. The CDR3 is 19 residues long. J was trimmed by 7 bases and V by 1 base; bases with no gene match: 11. Germline V gene sequence: CDR1 SEHNR, CDR2 FQNEAQ (reference sequence). CDR3 residues: CASSLGRTSGGALGNEQFF. The CDR3, as DNA: TGTGCCAGCAGCTTAGGGCGGACTAGCGGGGGGGCACTTGGTAATGAGCAGTTCTTC. The full variable domain, rest sourced from reference TRBV7-9 and TRBJ2-1, is DTGVSQNPRHKITKRGQNVTFRCDPISEHNRLYWYRQTLGQGPEFLTYFQNEAQLEKSRLLSDRFSAERPKGSFSTLEIQRTEQGDSAMYLCASSLGRTSGGALGNEQFFGPGTRLTVL.

The rearrangement links TRBV4-1 to TRBJ2-3; TRBD1 or TRBD2 may be the D gene (5 bases each). With 4 bases removed from V and 3 bases from J, the gap between germline ends came to 5 bases. Germline values: CDR1 MGHRA, CDR2 YSYEKL. CDR3 size: 12 residues. CDR3 nucleotides: TGCGCCAGCAGCCGGGGGACAGATACGCAGTATTTT. Protein product: CASSRGTDTQYF.

The chain uses TRBV6-8 and TRBJ1-1, with 7 bases aligning to TRBD1. With V trimmed by 7 bases and J by 0 bases, 5 bases remained unmatched. Germline V gene lookup returns CDR1 MNHGY and CDR2 SAAAGT. The length of the CDR3 is 14 residues. In DNA, the CDR3 is TGTGCCAGCAACTCGGACAGGTTGAACACTGAAGCTTTCTTT. This sequence encodes CASNSDRLNTEAFF.

V is TRBV6-4 and J is TRBJ1-2; 9 nucleotides align to TRBD1. The junction had 13 bases not matched to a gene; V was cut back by 6 bases and J by 2 bases. The CDR3 contains 17 residues. Germline V gene lookup returns CDR1 MRHNA and CDR2 SNTAGT. For the CDR3, the DNA is TGTGCCAGCAGAGGAGGACAGGGGACAGGGAAAAACTATGGCTACACCTTC. Its translation is CASRGGQGTGKNYGYTF.

The chain links TRBV18 to TRBJ1-1; unclear D gene. Germline-derived CDR1 and CDR2 are KGHSH and LQKENI. There are 12 residues in the CDR3. V lost 4 bases, J lost 4 bases, and 7 bases lay in between. The DNA of the CDR3 is TGTGCCAGCTCACTACGGGCCACTGAAGCTTTCTTT. Translating it yields CASSLRATEAFF.

The rearrangement joins TRBV19 to TRBJ1-4; 9 positions match TRBD1. With 2 bases clipped from V and 6 bases from J, the junction kept 10 bases outside the gene matches. This CDR3 region has 17 residues. Germline CDR1 and CDR2: LNHDA and SQIVND (reference sequence). The CDR3 DNA follows: TGTGCCAGTAGTATAACCTCTTCAGGGACAGGGTATGAAAAACTGTTTTTT. This encodes CASSITSSGTGYEKLFF.

The chain joins TRBV6-1 to TRBJ1-2; TRBD1 matches 7 bases. Germline-derived CDR1 and CDR2 are MNHNS and SASEGT. This CDR3 spans 13 amino acids. Trimming removed 6 bases from V and 6 bases from J; junction bases left unmatched: 7. CDR3 region: CASRKTGSDGYTF. Here the CDR3 DNA reads TGTGCCAGCAGAAAGACAGGGTCTGATGGCTACACCTTC.

The chain combines TRBV15 with TRBJ2-7, with 8 bases that match TRBD1. The V segment lost 5 bases and the J segment 1 base; nucleotides outside the gene matches: 10. This CDR3 contains 16 residues. The germline CDR1 and CDR2 sequences are LNHNV and YYDKDF (reference sequence). CDR3 bases: TGTGCCACCAGCGGAATGGACAGGGCCTTGTCCTACGAGCAGTACTTC. This encodes CATSGMDRALSYEQYF.

The CDR3 DNA reads as TGCGCCAGCAGCTTGGGACTAGCGGAGGAGCAGTACTTC. Amino acid sequence: CASSLGLAEEQYF. The V call is TRBV5-1, the J call TRBJ2-7, with 9 bases fitting TRBD2. J was trimmed by 7 bases and V by 0 bases; bases with no gene match: 2. Germline CDR1 and CDR2: SGHRS and YFSETQ. This CDR3 has 13 amino acids.

This rearrangement joins TRBV19 to TRBJ2-7; no clear D gene. This CDR3 contains 13 residues. Trimming removed 5 bases at V and 5 bases at J, with 13 bases between. CDR1 is LNHDA, CDR2 SQIVND, per germline (reference sequence). CDR3 amino acids: CASSRIGHHEQYF. In DNA, the CDR3 is TGTGCCAGTAGTCGGATTGGGCACCACGAGCAGTACTTC.